The clone carrying this T cell receptor (beta chain) was counted many times. Its target is not known. The data are from a study of CD8 T cells in ankylosing spondylitis. Study-wide points: The authors found the disease-linked clones to be CD8+ and relatively rare in peripheral blood. Blood of patients with ankylosing spondylitis appeared to be characterized by a TCR beta motif of several highly homologous variants. Within matched ankylosing spondylitis synovial fluid, disease-linked clones were reportedly significantly enriched.

The authors made TCR beta libraries by quantitative 5'-RACE with molecular barcodes. TCRdb re-called the 5' RACE reads through MiXCR, storing one row per CDR3 protein. This table has roughly 150,000 distinct CDR3 sequences, 25% to 35% appearing once. Germline CDR1 reads DFQATT; CDR2 reads SNEGSKA (reference sequence). The CDR3 has 13 amino acids. The V gene end was trimmed by 5 bases and the J gene end by 3 bases; junction bases not matched to a gene: 4. The TCR originated in a male donor with ankylosing spondylitis. Sequenced material: synovial fluid, either unsorted or a sorted T cell fraction (not recorded which). V usage is TRBV20-1 and J usage is TRBJ1-1; 9 bases map to TRBD1. The CDR3 nucleotides are TGCAGTGCTCCCCGGACAGGGGACACTGAAGCTTTCTTT. Its translation is CSAPRTGDTEAFF.